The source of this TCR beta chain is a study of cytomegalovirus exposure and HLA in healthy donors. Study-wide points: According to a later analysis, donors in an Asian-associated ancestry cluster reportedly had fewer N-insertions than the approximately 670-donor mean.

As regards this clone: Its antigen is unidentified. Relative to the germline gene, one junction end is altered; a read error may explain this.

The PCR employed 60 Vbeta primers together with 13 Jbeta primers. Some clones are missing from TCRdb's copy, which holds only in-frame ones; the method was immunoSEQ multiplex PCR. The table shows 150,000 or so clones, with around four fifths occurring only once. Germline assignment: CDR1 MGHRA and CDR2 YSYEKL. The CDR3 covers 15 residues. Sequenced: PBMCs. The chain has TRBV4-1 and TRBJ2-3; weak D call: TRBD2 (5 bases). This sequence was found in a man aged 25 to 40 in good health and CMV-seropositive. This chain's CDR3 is CASALGRLSTDAQYF. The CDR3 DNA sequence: TGCGCCAGCGCCCTAGGGAGATTAAGCACAGATGCGCAGTATTTT.